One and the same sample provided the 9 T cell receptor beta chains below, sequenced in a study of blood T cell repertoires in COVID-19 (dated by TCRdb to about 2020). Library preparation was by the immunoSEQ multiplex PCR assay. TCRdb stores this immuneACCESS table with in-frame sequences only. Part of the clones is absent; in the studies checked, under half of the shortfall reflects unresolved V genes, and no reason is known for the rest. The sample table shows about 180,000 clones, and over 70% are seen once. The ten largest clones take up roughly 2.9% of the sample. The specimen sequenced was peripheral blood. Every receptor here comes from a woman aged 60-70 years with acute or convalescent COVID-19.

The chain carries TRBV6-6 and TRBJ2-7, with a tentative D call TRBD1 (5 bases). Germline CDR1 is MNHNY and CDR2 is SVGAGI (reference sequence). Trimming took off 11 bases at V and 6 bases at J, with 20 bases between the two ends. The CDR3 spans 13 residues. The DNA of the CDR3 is TGTGCCGGACAAAGCGCGTTCTGGACCGAGCAGTACTTC. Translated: CAGQSAFWTEQYF.

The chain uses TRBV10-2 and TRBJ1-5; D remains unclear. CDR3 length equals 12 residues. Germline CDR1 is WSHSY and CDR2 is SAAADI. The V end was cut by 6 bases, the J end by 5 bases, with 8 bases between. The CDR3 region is CASRQADQPQHF. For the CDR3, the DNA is TGCGCCAGCAGGCAGGCAGATCAGCCCCAGCATTTT.

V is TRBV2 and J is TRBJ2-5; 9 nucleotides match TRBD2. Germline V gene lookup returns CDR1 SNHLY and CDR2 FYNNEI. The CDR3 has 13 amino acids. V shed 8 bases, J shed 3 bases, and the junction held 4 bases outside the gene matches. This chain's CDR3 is CASGRGGKETQYF. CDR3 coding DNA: TGTGCCAGCGGGCGGGGGGGAAAAGAGACCCAGTACTTC.

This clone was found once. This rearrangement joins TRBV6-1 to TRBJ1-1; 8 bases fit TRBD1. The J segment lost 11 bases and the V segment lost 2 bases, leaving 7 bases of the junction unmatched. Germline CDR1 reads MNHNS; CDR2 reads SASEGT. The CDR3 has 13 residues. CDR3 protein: CASSETVTGEAFF. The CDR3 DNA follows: TGTGCCAGCAGTGAAACGGTGACAGGGGAGGCTTTCTTT.

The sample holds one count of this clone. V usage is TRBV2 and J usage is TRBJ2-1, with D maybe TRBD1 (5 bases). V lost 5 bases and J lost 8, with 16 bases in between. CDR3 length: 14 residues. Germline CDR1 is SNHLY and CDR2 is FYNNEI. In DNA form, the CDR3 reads TGTGCCAGCAGTTCAATGTGGGGCCGCGATGAGCAGTTCTTC. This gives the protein CASSSMWGRDEQFF.

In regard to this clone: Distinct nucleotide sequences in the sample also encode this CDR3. The chain's CDR3 is CATSREGGSYEQYF. The CDR3 DNA is TGTGCCACCAGCAGAGAGGGAGGGTCCTACGAGCAGTACTTC. The chain links TRBV15 to TRBJ2-7, with 7 bases identical to TRBD2. The J segment lost 1 base and the V segment lost 0 bases, leaving 0 bases of the junction unmatched. Germline V gene sequence: CDR1 LNHNV, CDR2 YYDKDF (reference sequence). The CDR3 spans 14 residues. The full variable domain, with the rest looked up from reference TRBV15 and TRBJ2-7, is DAMVIQNPRYQVTQFGKPVTLSCSQTLNHNVMYWYQQKSSQAPKLLFHYYDKDFNNEADTPDNFQSRRPNTSFCFLDIRSPGLGDTAMYLCATSREGGSYEQYFGPGTRLTVT.

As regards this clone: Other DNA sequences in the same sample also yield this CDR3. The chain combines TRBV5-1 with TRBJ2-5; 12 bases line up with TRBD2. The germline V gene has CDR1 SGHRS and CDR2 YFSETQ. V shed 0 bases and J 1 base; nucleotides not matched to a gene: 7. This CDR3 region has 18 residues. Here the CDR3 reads CASSLGRTSGEIQETQYF. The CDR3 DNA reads TGCGCCAGCAGCTTGGGCAGGACTAGCGGGGAGATCCAAGAGACCCAGTACTTC.

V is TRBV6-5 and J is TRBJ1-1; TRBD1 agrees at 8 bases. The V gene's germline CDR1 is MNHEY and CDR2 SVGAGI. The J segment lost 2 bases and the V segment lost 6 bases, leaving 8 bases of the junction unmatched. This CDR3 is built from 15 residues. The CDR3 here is CASRRTGRFNTEAFF. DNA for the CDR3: TGTGCCAGCAGGAGGACAGGGCGCTTTAACACTGAAGCTTTCTTT.

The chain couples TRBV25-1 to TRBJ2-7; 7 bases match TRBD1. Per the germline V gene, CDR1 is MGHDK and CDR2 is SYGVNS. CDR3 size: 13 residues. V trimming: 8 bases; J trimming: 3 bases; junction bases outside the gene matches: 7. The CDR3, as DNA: TGTGCCAGCGCTGGGACAGCCAACTACGAGCAGTACTTC. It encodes CASAGTANYEQYF.